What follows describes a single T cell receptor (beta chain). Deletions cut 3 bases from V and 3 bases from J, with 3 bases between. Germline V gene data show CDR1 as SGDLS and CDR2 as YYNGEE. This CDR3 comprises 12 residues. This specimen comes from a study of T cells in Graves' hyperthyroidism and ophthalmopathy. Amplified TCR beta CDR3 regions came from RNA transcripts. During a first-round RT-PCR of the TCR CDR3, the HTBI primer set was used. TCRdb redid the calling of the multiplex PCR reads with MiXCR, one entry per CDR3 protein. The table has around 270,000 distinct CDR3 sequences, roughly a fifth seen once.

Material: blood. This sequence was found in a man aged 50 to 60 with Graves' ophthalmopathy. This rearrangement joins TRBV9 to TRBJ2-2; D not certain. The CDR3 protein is CASSAHTGELFF. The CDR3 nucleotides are TGTGCCAGCAGCGCACACACCGGGGAGCTGTTTTTT. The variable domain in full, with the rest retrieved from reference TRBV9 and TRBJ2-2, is DSGVTQTPKHLITATGQRVTLRCSPRSGDLSVYWYQQSLDQGLQFLIQYYNGEERAKGNILERFSAQQFPDLHSELNLSSLELGDSALYFCASSAHTGELFFGEGSRLTVL.